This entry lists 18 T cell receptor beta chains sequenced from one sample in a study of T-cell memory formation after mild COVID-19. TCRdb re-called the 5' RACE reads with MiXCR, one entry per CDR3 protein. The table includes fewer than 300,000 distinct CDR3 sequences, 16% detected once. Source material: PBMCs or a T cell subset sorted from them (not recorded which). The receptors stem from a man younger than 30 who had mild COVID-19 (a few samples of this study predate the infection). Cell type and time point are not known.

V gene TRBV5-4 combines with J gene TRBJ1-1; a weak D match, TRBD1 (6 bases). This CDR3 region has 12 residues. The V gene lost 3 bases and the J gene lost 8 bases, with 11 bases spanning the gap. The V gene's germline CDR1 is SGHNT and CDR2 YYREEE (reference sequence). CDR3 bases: TGTGCCAGCAGCTGGGACATCGGGGAAGCTTTCTTT. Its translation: CASSWDIGEAFF.

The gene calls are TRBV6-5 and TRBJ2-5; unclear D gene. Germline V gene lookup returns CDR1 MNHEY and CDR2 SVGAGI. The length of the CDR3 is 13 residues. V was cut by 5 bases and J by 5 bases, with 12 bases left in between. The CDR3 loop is CASSTYLGETQYF. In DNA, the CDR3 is TGTGCCAGCAGTACCTACTTGGGGGAGACCCAGTACTTC.

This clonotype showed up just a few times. CDR3 coding DNA: TGTGCCATCAAAAACAGCAGTCGAGGGTTCACAGATACGCAGTATTTT. This gives the protein CAIKNSSRGFTDTQYF. This rearrangement joins TRBV10-3 to TRBJ2-3; D may be TRBD2 (5 bases). The ends were cut back, 7 bases at V and 2 bases at J, with 19 bases in the middle. Germline-derived CDR1 and CDR2 are ENHRY and SYGVKD. This CDR3 contains 16 residues.

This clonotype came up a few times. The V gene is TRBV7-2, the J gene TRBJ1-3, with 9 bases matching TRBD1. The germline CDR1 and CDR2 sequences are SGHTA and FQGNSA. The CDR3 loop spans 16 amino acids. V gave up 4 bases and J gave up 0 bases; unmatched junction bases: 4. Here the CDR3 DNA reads TGTGCCAGCAGCTATACGACAGGGGGCTCTGGAAACACCATATATTTT. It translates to CASSYTTGGSGNTIYF.

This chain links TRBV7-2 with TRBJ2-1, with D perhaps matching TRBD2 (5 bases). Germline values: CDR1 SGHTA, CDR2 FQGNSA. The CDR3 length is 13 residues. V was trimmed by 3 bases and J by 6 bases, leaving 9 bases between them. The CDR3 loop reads CASSFRGGNEQFF. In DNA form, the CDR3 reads TGTGCCAGCAGCTTTCGTGGAGGCAATGAGCAGTTCTTC.

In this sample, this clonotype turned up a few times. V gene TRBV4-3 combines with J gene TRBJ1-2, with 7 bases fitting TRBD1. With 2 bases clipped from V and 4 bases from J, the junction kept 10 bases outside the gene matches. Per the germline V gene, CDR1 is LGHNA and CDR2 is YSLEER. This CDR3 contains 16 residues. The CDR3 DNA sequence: TGCGCCAGCAGCCAATCTCGACAGGGAAAGGGCTATGGCTACACCTTC. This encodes CASSQSRQGKGYGYTF.

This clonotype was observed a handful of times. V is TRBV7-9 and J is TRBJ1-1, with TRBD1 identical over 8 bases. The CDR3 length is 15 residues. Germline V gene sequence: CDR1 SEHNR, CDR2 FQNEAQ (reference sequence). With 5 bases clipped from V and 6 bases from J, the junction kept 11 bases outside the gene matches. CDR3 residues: CASSPGQGKGAEAFF. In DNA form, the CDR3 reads TGTGCCAGCAGCCCCGGACAGGGAAAAGGGGCTGAAGCTTTCTTT. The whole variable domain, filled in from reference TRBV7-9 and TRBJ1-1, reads DTGVSQNPRHKITKRGQNVTFRCDPISEHNRLYWYRQTLGQGPEFLTYFQNEAQLEKSRLLSDRFSAERPKGSFSTLEIQRTEQGDSAMYLCASSPGQGKGAEAFFGQGTRLTVV.

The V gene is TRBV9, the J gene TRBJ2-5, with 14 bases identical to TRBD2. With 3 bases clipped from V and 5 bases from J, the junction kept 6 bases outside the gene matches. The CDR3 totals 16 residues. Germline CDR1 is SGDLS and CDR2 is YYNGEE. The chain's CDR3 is CASSGGTSGGSETQYF. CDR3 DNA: TGTGCCAGCAGCGGAGGGACTAGCGGGGGTTCGGAGACCCAGTACTTC.

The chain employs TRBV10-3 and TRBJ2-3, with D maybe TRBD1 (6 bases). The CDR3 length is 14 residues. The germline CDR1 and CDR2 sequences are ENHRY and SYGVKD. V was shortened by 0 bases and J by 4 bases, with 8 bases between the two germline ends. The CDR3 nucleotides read TGTGCCATCAGTGAGTCGAAGGGGGCAGATACGCAGTATTTT. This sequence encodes CAISESKGADTQYF.

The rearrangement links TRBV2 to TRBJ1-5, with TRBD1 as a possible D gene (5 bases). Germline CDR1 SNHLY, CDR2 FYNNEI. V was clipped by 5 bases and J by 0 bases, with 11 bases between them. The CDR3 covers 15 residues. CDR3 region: CASSSEGFSNQPQHF. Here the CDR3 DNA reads TGTGCCAGCAGTTCCGAGGGGTTTAGCAATCAGCCCCAGCATTTT.

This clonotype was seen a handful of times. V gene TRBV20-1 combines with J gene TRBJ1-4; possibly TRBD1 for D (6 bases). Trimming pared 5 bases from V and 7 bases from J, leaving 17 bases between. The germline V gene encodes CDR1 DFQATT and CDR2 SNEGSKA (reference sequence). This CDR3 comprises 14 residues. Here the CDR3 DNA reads TGCAGTGCTCAGAGCTGGGGGGGCGGTGAAAAACTGTTTTTT. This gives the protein CSAQSWGGGEKLFF.

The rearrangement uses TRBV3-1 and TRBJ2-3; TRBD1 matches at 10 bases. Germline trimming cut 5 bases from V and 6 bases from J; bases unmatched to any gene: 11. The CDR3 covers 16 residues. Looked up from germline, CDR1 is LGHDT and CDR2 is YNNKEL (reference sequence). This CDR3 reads CASSGDRDRGTDTQYF. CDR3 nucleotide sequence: TGTGCCAGCAGCGGGGACCGGGACAGGGGTACGGATACGCAGTATTTT.

CDR3 coding DNA: TGCGCCAGCAGCTTGTCTCAGGGGGCATCTAGCACAGATACGCAGTATTTT. Residues: CASSLSQGASSTDTQYF. This rearrangement joins TRBV5-1 to TRBJ2-3, with 8 nucleotides matching TRBD1. J was trimmed by 0 bases and V by 1 base; bases with no gene match: 7. CDR3 length: 17 amino acids. In germline, CDR1 is SGHRS, CDR2 YFSETQ. Combining the CDR3 with reference TRBV5-1 and TRBJ2-3 gives the whole variable domain KAGVTQTPRYLIKTRGQQVTLSCSPISGHRSVSWYQQTPGQGLQFLFEYFSETQRNKGNFPGRFSGRQFSNSRSEMNVSTLELGDSALYLCASSLSQGASSTDTQYFGPGTRLTVL.

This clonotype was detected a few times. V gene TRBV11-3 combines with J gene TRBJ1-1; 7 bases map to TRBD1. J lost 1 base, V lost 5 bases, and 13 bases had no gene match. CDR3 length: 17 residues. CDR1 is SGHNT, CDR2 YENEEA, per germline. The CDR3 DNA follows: TGTGCCAGCAGCATCCTACCGCACAGGGGCGAGAACACTGAAGCTTTCTTT. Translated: CASSILPHRGENTEAFF.

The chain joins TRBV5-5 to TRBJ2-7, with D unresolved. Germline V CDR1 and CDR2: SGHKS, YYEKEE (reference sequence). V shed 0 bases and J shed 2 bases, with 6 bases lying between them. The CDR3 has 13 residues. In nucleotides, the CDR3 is TGTGCCAGCAGCTTGGCGCAAACCTACGAGCAGTACGTC. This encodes CASSLAQTYEQYV.

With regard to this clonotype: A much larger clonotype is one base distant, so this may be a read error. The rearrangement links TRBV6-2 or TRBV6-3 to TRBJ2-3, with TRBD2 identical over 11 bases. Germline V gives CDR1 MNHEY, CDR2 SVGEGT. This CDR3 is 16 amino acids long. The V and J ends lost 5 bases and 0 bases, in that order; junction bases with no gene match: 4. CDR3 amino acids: CASSNLAGGSTDTQYF. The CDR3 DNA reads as TGTGCCAGCAGTAACCTAGCGGGGGGTAGCACAGATACGCAGTATTTT.

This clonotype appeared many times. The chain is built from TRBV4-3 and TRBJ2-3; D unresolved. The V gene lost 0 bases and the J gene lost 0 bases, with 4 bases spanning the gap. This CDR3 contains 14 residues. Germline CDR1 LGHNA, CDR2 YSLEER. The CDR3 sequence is CASSQDFSTDTQYF. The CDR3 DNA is TGCGCCAGCAGCCAAGATTTTAGCACAGATACGCAGTATTTT.

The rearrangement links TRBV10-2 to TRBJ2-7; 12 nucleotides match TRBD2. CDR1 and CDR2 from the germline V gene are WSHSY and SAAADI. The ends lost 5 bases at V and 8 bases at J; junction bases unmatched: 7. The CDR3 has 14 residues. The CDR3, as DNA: TGCGCCAGCAGTCTGACTAGCGGGAGCTATAAGCAGTACGTC. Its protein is CASSLTSGSYKQYV.